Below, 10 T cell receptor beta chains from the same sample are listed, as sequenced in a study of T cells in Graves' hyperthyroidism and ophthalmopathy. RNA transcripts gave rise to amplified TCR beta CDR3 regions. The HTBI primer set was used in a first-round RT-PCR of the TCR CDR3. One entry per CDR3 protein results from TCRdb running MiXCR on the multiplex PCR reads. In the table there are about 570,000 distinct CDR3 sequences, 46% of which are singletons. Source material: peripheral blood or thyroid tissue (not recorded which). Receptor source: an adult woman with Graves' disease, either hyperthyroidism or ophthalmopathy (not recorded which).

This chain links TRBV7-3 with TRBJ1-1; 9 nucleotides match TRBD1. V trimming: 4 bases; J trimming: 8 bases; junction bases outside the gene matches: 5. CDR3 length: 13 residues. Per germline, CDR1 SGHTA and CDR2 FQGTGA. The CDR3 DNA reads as TGTGCCAGCAGCTACACCACAGGGGGCGAAGCTTTCTTT. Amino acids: CASSYTTGGEAFF.

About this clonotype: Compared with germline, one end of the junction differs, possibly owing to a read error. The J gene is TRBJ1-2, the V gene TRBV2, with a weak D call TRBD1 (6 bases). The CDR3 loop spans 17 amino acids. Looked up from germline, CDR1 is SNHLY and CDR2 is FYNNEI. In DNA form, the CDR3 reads TGTGCCAGCAGCCTGGGACACCTGACGGCAGCTAACTATGGCTACACTTTC. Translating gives CASSLGHLTAANYGYTF. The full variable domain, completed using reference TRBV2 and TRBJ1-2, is EPEVTQTPSHQVTQMGQEVILRCVPISNHLYFYWYRQILGQKVEFLVSFYNNEISEKSEIFDDQFSVERPDGSNFTLKIRSTKLEDSAMYFCASSLGHLTAANYGYTFGSGTRLTVV.

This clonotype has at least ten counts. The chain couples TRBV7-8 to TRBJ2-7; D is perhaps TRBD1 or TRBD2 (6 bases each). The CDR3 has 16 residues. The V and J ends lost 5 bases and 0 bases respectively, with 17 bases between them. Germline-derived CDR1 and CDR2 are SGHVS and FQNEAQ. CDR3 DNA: TGTGCCAGCAGCGGGGGGCAGGGGCCTCACTCCTACGAGCAGTACTTC. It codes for CASSGGQGPHSYEQYF.

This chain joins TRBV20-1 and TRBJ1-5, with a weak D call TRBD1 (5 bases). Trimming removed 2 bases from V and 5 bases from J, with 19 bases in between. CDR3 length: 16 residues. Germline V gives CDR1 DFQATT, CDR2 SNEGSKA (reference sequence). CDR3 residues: CSARLAGVPSDQPQHF. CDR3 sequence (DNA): TGCAGTGCTAGACTAGCGGGGGTCCCTTCGGATCAGCCCCAGCATTTT.

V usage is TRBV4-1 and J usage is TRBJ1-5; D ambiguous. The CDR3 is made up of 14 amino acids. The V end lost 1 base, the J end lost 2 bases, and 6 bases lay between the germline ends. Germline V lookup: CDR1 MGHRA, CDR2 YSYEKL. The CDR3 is CASSQVGCNQPQHF. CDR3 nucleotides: TGCGCCAGCAGCCAAGTGGGGTGCAATCAGCCCCAGCATTTT.

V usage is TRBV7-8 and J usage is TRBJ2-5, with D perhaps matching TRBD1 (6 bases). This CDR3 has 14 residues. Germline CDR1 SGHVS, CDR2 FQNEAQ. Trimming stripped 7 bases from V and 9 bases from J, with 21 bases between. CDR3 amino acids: CASTPSQGSQPQYF. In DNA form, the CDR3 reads TGTGCCAGCACCCCTTCCCAGGGGAGTCAGCCCCAGTACTTC.

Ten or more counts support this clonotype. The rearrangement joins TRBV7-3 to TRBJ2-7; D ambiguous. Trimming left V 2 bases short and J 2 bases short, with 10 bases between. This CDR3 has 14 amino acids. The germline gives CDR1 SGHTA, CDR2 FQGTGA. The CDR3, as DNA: TGTGCCAGCAGCTTACTGGCCGGGCCCTACGAGCAGTACTTC. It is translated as CASSLLAGPYEQYF.

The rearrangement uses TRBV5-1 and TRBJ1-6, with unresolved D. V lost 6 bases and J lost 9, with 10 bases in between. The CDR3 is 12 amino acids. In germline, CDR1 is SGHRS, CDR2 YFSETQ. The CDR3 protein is CASTDSLSPLHF. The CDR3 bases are TGCGCCAGCACCGATTCCCTTTCACCCCTCCACTTT.

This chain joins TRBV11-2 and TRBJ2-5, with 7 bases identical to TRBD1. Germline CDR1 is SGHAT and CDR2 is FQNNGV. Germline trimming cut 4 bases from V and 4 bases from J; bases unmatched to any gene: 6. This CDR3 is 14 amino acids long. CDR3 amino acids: CASSYTGASETQYF. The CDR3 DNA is TGTGCCAGCAGCTATACAGGGGCGTCAGAGACCCAGTACTTC.

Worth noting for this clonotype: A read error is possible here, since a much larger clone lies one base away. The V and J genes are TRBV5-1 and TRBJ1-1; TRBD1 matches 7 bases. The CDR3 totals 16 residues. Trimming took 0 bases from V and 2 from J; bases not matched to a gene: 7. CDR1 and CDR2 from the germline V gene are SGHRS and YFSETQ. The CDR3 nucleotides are TGCGCCAGCAGCTTGGCTACAGGGGCAGCCAACACTGAAGCTTTCTTT. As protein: CASSLATGAANTEAFF.